This T cell receptor (beta chain) derives from a study of blood T cell repertoires in COVID-19. For the study at large: Acute and convalescent COVID-19 samples came from the United States, Italy and Spain.

The CDR3 runs 18 residues. The data were produced by immunoSEQ multiplex PCR, yet TCRdb's version contains in-frame clones alone and is incomplete. The data hold 120,000 to 150,000 clones, with about 74% observed a single time. Sequenced input: peripheral blood. The gene calls are TRBV21-1 and TRBJ1-1; TRBD1 was called by the table and not checked on the DNA. TRBV21-1 is a pseudogene. The receptor comes from a man in his fifties or sixties with acute or convalescent COVID-19. In DNA form, the CDR3 reads TGTGCCAGCAGCAAAGGTAGGCTACAGGGGGCGACGAACACTGAAGCTTTCTTT. Amino acid sequence: CASSKGRLQGATNTEAFF.